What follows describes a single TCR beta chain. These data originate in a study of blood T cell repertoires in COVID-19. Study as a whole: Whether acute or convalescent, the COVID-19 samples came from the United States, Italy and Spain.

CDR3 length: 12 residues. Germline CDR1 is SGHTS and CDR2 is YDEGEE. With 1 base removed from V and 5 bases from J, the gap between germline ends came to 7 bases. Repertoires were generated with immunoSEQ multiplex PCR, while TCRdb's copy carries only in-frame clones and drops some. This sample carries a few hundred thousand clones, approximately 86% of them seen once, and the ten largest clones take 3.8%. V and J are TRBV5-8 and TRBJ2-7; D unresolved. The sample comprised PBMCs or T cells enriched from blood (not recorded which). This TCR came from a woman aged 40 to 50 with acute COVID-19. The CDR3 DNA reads TGTGCCAGCAGCTTGCTTCCCGACGAGCAGTACTTC. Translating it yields CASSLLPDEQYF.